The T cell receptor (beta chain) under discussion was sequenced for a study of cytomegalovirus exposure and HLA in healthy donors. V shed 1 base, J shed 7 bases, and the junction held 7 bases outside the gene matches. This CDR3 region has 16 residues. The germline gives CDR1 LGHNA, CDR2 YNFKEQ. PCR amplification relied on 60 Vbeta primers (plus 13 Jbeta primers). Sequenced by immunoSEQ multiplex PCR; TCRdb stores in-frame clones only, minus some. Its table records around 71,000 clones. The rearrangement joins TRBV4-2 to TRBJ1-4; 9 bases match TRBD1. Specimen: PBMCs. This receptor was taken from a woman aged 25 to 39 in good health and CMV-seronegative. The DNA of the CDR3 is TGTGCCAGCAGCCAAGTAAGGGACAGGGCCAGTGAAAAACTGTTTTTT. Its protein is CASSQVRDRASEKLFF.